This TCR beta chain was sequenced in a study of blood T cells in healthy people across ages. Total RNA, at least 6 micrograms per sample, was extracted from PBMCs. With respect to this clonotype: Compared with germline, one end of the junction differs, possibly owing to a read error.

Combining a sample-barcoded 5' primer with a J-beta primer mix, a second PCR ran for 7 to 11 cycles. MiXCR, run by TCRdb on the 5' RACE reads, gives a single entry per CDR3 protein. This table has roughly 1.5 million distinct CDR3 sequences, 35% to 45% appearing once. The receptor was derived from a woman in her late teens or twenties in good health. Sequencing was carried out using blood.

The CDR3 nucleotides are TGCAGCGCTTTATTAACCGGTGGCAACACCTTC. Translated, it gives CSALLTGGNTF. The chain joins TRBV29-1 to TRBJ1-2; no definite D call. The CDR3 contains 11 residues. CDR1 and CDR2 from the germline V gene are SQVTM and ANQGSEA.